This TCR beta chain was found in a study of blood T cell repertoires in COVID-19. In regard to this clone: At one end the junction does not follow the germline gene, possibly because of a read error.

The CDR3 runs 16 residues. Per the germline V gene, CDR1 is SGHAT and CDR2 is FQNNGV. The protocol was immunoSEQ multiplex PCR, while the TCRdb copy is restricted to in-frame clones and leaves out a portion. The table records some 150,000 clones, more than 75% of them present only once. V is TRBV11-2 and J is TRBJ2-7; 8 bases match TRBD2. The sequencing input was peripheral blood. The source of this sequence is a man aged 45-65 years who had recovered from COVID-19. CDR3 loop: CASSLDSSGGSHEQYF. DNA of the CDR3: TGTGCCAGCAGCTTAGATTCGAGCGGGGGCTCCCACGAGCAGTACTTC.